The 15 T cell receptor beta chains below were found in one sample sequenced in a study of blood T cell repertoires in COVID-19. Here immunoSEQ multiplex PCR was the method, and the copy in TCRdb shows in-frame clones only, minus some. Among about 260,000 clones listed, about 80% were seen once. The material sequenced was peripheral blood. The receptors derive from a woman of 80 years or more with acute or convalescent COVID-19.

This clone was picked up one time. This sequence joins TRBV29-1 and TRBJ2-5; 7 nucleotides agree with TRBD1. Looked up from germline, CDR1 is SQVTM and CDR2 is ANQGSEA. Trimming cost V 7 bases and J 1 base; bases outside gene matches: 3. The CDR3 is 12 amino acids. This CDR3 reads CSARDSQETQYF. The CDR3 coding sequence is TGCAGCGCAAGGGACAGCCAAGAGACCCAGTACTTC.

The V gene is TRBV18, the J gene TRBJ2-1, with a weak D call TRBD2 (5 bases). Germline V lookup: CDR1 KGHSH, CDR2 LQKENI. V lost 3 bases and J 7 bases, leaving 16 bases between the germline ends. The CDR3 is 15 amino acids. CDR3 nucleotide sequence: TGTGCCAGCTCACCGACTACCGGCGTGCAAAATGAGCAGTTCTTC. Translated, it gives CASSPTTGVQNEQFF. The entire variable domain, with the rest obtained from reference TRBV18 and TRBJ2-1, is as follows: NAGVMQNPRHLVRRRGQEARLRCSPMKGHSHVYWYRQLPEEGLKFMVYLQKENIIDESGMPKERFSAEFPKEGPSILRIQQVVRGDSAAYFCASSPTTGVQNEQFFGPGTRLTVL.

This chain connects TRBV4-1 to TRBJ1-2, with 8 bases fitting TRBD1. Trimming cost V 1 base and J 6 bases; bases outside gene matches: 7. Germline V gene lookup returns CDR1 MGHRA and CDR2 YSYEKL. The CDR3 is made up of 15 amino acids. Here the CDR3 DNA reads TGCGCCAGCAGCCAAGTCGACAGGGGAGTGGATGGCTACACCTTC. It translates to CASSQVDRGVDGYTF.

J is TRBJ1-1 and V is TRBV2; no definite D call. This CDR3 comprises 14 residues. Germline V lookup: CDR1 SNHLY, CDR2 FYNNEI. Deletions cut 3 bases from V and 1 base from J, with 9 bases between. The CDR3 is CASSDSFPNTEAFF. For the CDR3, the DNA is TGTGCCAGCAGTGATTCCTTTCCGAACACTGAAGCTTTCTTT.

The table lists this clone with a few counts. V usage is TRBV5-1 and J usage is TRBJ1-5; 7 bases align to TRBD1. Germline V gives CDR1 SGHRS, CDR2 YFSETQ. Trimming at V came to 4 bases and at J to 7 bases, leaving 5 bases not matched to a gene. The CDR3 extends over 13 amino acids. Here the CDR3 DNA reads TGCGCCAGCAGCACCCACAGGGGACAGCCCCAGCATTTT. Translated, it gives CASSTHRGQPQHF.

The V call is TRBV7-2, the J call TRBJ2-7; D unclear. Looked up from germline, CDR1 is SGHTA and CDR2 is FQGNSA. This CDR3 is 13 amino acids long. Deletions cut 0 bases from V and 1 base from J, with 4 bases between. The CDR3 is CASSLAQSYEQYF. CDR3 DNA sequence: TGTGCCAGCAGCTTAGCACAGTCCTACGAGCAGTACTTC.

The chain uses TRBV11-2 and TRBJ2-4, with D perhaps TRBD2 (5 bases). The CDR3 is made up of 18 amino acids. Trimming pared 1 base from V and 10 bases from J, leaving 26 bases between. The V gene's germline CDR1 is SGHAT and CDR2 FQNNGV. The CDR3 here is CASSLAGGLGSGVWIQYF. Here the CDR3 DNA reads TGTGCCAGCAGCTTAGCGGGCGGACTTGGGTCCGGGGTTTGGATTCAGTACTTC.

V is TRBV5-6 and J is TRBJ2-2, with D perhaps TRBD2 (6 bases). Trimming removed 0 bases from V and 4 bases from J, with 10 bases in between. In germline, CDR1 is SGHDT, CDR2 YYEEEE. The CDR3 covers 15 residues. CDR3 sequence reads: CASSLGLGATGELFF. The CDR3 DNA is TGTGCCAGCAGCTTGGGACTAGGGGCCACCGGGGAGCTGTTTTTT.

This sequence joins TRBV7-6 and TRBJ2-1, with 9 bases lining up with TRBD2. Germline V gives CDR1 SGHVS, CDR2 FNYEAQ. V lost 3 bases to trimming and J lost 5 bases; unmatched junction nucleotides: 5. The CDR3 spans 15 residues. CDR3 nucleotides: TGTGCCAGCAGCTTCGGCGGGAGGGCTAACAATGAGCAGTTCTTC. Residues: CASSFGGRANNEQFF.

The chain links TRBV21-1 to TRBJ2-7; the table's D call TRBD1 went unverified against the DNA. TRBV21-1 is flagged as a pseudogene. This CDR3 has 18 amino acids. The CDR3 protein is CASSKKSRHRAFSYEQYF. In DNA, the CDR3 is TGTGCCAGCAGCAAAAAAAGTCGACACAGGGCTTTCTCCTACGAGCAGTACTTC.

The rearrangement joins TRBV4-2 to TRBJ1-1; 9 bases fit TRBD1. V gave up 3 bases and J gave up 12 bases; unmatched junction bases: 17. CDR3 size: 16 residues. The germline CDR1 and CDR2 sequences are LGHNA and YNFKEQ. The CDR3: CASSQASGQGRRETFF. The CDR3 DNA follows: TGTGCCAGCAGCCAGGCCTCGGGACAGGGCAGGAGGGAAACTTTCTTT.

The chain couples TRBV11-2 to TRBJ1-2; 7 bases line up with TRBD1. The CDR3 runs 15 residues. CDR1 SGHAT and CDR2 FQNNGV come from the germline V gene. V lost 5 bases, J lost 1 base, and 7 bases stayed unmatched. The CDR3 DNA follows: TGTGCCAGCAGCAGGCGGGACAGACGTAACTATGGCTACACCTTC. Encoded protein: CASSRRDRRNYGYTF.

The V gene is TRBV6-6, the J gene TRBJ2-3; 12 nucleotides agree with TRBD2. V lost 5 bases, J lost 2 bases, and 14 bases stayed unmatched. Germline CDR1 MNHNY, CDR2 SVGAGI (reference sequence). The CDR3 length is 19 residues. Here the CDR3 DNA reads TGTGCCAGCAGTCGGACTAGCGGGATCCCCAGACCTTACACAGATACGCAGTATTTT. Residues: CASSRTSGIPRPYTDTQYF.

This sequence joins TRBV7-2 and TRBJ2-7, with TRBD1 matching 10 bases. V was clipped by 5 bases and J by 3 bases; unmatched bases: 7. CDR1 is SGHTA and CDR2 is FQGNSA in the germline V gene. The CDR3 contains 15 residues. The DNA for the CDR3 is TGTGCCAGCAGCCCTGGCCGGGACAGGGGCTACGAGCAGTACTTC. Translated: CASSPGRDRGYEQYF.

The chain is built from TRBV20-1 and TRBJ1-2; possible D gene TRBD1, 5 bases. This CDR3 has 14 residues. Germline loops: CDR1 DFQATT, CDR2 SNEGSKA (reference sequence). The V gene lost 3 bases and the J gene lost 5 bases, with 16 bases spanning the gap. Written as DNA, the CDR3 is TGCAGTGCTAGTACTACAGGAAGATCGTATGGCTACACCTTC. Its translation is CSASTTGRSYGYTF.